These T cell receptor beta chains were read from a single sample in a study of CD8+CD57+ T cells in acquired aplastic anemia. TCRdb used MiXCR to reprocess the reads, holding one entry per CDR3 protein. The sample gives roughly 250,000 distinct CDR3 sequences, roughly half of which show up once; 7.8% is in the top ten. Sample: sorted CD4+, CD8+, or CD8+CD57+ T cells (not recorded which) from PBMCs. Receptors were obtained from a human donor with aplastic anemia. Both conserved end residues are part of each CDR3. A D gene is named only where the DNA matches it firmly. Clone size is shown for a subset of rows, as once, few, many or a class of expanded clone.

v_call,d_call,clone_size,j_call,cdr3_nt,cdr3_aa
TRBV25-1,NA,NA,TRBJ2-2,TGTGCCAGCAGTGGTTCAGGGGGGATGAACACCGGGGAGCTGTTTTTT,CASSGSGGMNTGELFF
TRBV27,NA,once,TRBJ1-1,TGTGCCAGCAGTTATAGTCCACACACTGAAGCTTTCTTT,CASSYSPHTEAFF
TRBV19,NA,few,TRBJ1-2,TGTGCCAGTAGTCGTGAGCATGGAGGCTACACCTTC,CASSREHGGYTF
TRBV7-9,NA,few,TRBJ1-2,TGTGCCAGCAGCTTGGCCGGGGAGAGTGGCTACACCTTT,CASSLAGESGYTF
TRBV4-2,NA,NA,TRBJ1-3,TGTGCCAGCAGCCCAGGGGCAGGGGTCGGAAACACCATATATTTT,CASSPGAGVGNTIYF
TRBV12-3/TRBV12-4,TRBD1,NA,TRBJ2-7,TGTGCCAGCAGTTTAGGGGGGAACACCGGGACAGGGACCGAGCAGTACTTC,CASSLGGNTGTGTEQYF
TRBV10-3,TRBD1,NA,TRBJ1-2,TGTGCCATCAGTCCGTGGACAGGCGACGCTAACTATGGCTACACCTTC,CAISPWTGDANYGYTF
TRBV6-5,NA,few,TRBJ2-2,TGTGCCAGCAGTCAGGAGCTGGGCGGTGTGGGTTCCGGGGAGCTGTTTTTT,CASSQELGGVGSGELFF
TRBV10-3,NA,medium-sized,TRBJ2-3,TGTGCCACCCAACGGAGCGGGAGCACAGATACGCAGTATTTT,CATQRSGSTDTQYF
TRBV20-1,TRBD1,NA,TRBJ2-7,TGCAGTGCTAGGATCGGGACAGACTCCTACGAGCAGTACTTC,CSARIGTDSYEQYF
TRBV5-4,TRBD2,NA,TRBJ2-1,TGTGCCAGCAGCAGAACCGGGGGGGCCAGCTCCTACAATGAGCAGTTCTTC,CASSRTGGASSYNEQFF
TRBV10-3,NA,NA,TRBJ1-5,TGTGCCAGCAGTGACGGGCAGGGGAACAAGCCCCAGCATTTT,CASSDGQGNKPQHF
TRBV6-6,TRBD2,NA,TRBJ2-1,TGTGCCAGCCGACGGGAGGGCGCCCCCTACAATGAGCAGTTCTTC,CASRREGAPYNEQFF
TRBV12-3/TRBV12-4,TRBD1,many,TRBJ1-5,TGTGCCAGCAGTAAGACAGGGACGGGGCCCCAGCATTTT,CASSKTGTGPQHF
TRBV6-4,TRBD2,many,TRBJ2-7,TGTGCCAGCAGACTGACTAGCGGGGTCGACGAGCAGTACTTC,CASRLTSGVDEQYF
TRBV7-3,NA,NA,TRBJ1-2,TGTGCCAGCAGCTTTGGAGGACGGGGCTACACCTTC,CASSFGGRGYTF
TRBV19,NA,many,TRBJ2-2,TGTGCCAGTAGTATAGATCTGACTAGGGGGAACACCGGGGAGCTGTTTTTT,CASSIDLTRGNTGELFF
TRBV30,NA,few,TRBJ2-1,TGTGCCTGGAGTTCGGGGAATGAGCAGTTCTTC,CAWSSGNEQFF
TRBV10-1,NA,many,TRBJ1-2,TGCGCCAGCCCTCGGGCAGGGCCAGGCTACACCTTC,CASPRAGPGYTF
TRBV4-3,TRBD1,many,TRBJ1-1,TGCGCCAGCAGCCAAGGGACAGGGACCTACACTGAAGCTTTCTTT,CASSQGTGTYTEAFF
TRBV7-9,NA,many,TRBJ1-6,TGTGCCAGCAGCCCCGGACCGGCCTATAATTCACCCCTCCACTTT,CASSPGPAYNSPLHF
TRBV28,NA,NA,TRBJ1-5,TGTGCCAGCAGGTCATTTTCAGGGAACAATCAGCCCCAGCATTTT,CASRSFSGNNQPQHF
TRBV20-1,NA,NA,TRBJ2-1,TGCAGTGCTCGAGCCGGGGGAGCCTACAATGAGCAGTTCTTC,CSARAGGAYNEQFF